This TCR beta chain was obtained from a study of identical twins. Germline loops: CDR1 LGHDT, CDR2 YNNKEL (reference sequence). CDR3 length: 15 residues. V shed 5 bases, J shed 6 bases, and the junction held 7 bases outside the gene matches. From the 5' RACE reads, TCRdb called clonotypes with MiXCR, one entry per CDR3 protein. Of roughly 200,000 distinct CDR3 sequences listed, approximately 15% are singletons. This same sample was also part of a study on T cells expressing NK-cell markers. This second study says: The use of an anti-gamma-delta TCR antibody, which was added in several experiments, restricted sorting to T cells expressing alpha-beta TCR. Dominant NKG2C+ clonotypes were found to form about 1.0-7.0% of CD8+ T cells in over five donors.

The sequenced sample consisted of CD8+ T cells sorted from blood. V and J are TRBV3-1 and TRBJ2-1, with TRBD2 matching 10 bases. This clonotype originated in a young woman in good health. CDR3 DNA sequence: TGTGCCAGCAGCGAGGGGACTAGCGTAAGCAATGAGCAGTTCTTC. Translated: CASSEGTSVSNEQFF.